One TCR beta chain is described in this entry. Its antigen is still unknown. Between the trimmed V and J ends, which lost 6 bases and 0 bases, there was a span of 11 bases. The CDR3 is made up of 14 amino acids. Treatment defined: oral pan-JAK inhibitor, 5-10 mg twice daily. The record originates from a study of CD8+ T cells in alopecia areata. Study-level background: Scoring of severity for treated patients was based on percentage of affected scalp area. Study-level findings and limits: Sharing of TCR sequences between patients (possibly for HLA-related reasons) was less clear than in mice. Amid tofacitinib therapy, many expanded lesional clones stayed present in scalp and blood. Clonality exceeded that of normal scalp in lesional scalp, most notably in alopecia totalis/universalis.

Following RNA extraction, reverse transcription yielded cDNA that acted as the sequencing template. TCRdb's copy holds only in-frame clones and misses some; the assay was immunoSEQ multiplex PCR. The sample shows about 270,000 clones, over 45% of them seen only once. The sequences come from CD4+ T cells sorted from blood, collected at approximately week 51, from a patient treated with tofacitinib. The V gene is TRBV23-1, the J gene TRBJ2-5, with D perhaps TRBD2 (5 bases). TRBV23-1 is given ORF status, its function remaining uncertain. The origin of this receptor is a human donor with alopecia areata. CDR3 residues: CASRGNGNQETQYF. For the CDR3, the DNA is TGCGCCAGCAGAGGCAACGGGAACCAAGAGACCCAGTACTTC.